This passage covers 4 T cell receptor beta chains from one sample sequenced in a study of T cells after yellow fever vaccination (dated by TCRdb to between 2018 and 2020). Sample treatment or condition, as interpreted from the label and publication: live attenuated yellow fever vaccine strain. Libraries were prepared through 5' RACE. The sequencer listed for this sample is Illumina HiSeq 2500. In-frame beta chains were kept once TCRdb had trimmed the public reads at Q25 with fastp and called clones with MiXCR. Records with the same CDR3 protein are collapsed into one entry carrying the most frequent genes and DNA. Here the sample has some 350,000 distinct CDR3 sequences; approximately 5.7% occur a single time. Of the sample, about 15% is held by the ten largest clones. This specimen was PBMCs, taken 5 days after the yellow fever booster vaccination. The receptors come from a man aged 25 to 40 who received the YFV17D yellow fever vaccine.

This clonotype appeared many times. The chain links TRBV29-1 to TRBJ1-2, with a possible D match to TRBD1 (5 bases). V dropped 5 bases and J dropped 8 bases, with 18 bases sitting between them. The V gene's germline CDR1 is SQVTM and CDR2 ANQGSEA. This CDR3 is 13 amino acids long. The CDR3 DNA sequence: TGCAGCGTTAATATGGGGCAGGGTGAAGGCTACACCTTC. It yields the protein CSVNMGQGEGYTF.

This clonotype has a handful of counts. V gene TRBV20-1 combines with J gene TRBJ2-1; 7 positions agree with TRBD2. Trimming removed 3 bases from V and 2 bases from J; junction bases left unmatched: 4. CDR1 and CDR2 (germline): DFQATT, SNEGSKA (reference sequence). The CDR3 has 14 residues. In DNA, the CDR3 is TGCAGTGCTAGTGAGAGCGGGACCTACAATGAGCAGTTCTTC. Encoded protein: CSASESGTYNEQFF.

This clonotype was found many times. CDR3 sequence (DNA): TGTGCCAGCAACCGGGAGAACCAAGAGACCCAGTACTTC. Encoded protein: CASNRENQETQYF. This chain links TRBV9 with TRBJ2-5; D may be TRBD2 (6 bases). Trimming cost V 6 bases and J 0 bases, with 9 bases left between them. From germline, CDR1 is SGDLS and CDR2 YYNGEE. The CDR3 is made up of 13 amino acids.

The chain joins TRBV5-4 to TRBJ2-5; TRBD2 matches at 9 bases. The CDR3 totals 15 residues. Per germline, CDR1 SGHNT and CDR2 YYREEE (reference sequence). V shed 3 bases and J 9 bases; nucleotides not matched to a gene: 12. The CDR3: CASSSRLADHEAQYF. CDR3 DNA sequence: TGTGCCAGCAGCTCTAGACTAGCGGACCATGAGGCCCAGTACTTC. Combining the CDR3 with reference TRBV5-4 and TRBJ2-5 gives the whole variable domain ETGVTQSPTHLIKTRGQQVTLRCSSQSGHNTVSWYQQALGQGPQFIFQYYREEENGRGNFPPRFSGLQFPNYSSELNVNALELDDSALYLCASSSRLADHEAQYFGPGTRLLVL.